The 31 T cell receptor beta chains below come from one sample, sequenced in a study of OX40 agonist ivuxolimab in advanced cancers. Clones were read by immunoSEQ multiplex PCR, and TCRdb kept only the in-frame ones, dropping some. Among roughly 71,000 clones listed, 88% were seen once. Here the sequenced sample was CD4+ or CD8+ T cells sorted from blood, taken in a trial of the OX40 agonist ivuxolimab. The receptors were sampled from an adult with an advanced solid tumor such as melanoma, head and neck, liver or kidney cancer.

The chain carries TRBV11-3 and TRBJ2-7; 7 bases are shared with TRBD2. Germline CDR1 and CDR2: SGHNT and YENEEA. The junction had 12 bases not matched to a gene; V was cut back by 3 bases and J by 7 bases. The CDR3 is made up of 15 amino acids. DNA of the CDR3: TGTGCCAGCAGCTTGGCCCAAAGCGGGGTTTCTGAGCAGTACTTC. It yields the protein CASSLAQSGVSEQYF.

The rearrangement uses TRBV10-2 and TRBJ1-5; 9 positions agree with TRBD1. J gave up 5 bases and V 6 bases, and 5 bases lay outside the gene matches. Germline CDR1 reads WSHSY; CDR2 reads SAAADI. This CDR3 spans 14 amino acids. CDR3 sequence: CASRSGQGDQPQHF. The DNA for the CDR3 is TGCGCCAGCAGGTCGGGACAGGGAGATCAGCCCCAGCATTTT.

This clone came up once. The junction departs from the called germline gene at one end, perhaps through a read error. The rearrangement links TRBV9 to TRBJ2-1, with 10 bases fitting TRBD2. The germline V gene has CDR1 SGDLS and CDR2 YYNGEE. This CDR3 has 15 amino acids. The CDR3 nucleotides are TGTGCCAGCAGTGTAGCGGGAGGAGAGGGCAATGAGCAGTTCTTC. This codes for CASSVAGGEGNEQFF.

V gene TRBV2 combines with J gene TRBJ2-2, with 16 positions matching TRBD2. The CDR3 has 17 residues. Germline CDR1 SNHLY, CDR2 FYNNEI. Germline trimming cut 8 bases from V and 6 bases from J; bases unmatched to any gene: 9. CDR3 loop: CASGTSGGAYVSGELFF. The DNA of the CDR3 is TGTGCCAGCGGGACTAGCGGGGGGGCCTATGTATCCGGGGAGCTGTTTTTT.

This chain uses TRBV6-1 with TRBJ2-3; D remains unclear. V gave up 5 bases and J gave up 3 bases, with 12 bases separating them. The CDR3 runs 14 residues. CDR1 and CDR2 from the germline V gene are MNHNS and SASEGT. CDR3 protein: CASSSPGHTDTQYF. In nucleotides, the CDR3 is TGTGCCAGCAGTTCACCGGGCCATACAGATACGCAGTATTTT.

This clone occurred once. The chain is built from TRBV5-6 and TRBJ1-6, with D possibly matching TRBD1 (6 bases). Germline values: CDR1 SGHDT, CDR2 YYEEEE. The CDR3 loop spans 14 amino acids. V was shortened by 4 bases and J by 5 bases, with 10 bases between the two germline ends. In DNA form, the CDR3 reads TGTGCCAGCAGCGCAACAGGGCATAATTCACCCCTCCACTTT. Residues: CASSATGHNSPLHF.

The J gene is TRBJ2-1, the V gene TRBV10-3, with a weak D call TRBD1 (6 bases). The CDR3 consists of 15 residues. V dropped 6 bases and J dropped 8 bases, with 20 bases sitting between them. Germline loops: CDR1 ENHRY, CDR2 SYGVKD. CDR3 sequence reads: CAISPTSTGVDEQFF. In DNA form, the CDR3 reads TGTGCCATCAGCCCTACCTCGACAGGAGTTGATGAGCAGTTCTTC.

The DNA for the CDR3 is TGTGCCAGCAGCTTAGATCGGTCAGGAAGAATGTTCTTC. Translated: CASSLDRSGRMFF. The V call is TRBV11-2, the J call TRBJ2-1; D ambiguous. Germline V gives CDR1 SGHAT, CDR2 FQNNGV. The CDR3 is 13 residues long. V dropped 0 bases and J dropped 15 bases, with 15 bases sitting between them.

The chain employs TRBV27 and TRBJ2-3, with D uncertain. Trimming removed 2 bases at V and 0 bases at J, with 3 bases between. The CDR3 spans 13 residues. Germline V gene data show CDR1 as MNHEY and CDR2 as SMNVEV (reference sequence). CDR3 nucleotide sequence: TGTGCCAGCAGTTTAGCCAGCACAGATACGCAGTATTTT. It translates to CASSLASTDTQYF.

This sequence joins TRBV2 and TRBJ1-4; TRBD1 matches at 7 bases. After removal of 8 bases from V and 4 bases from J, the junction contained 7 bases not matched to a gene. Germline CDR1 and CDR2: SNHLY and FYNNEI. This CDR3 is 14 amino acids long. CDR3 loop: CASVSGQSNEKLFF. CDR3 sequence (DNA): TGTGCCAGCGTCTCGGGACAGAGTAATGAAAAACTGTTTTTT.

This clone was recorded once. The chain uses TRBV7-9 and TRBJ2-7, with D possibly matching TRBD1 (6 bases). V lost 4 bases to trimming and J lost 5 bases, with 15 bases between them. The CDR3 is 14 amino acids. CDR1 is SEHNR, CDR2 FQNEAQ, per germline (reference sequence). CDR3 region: CASSSAGVRNEQYF. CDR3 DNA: TGTGCCAGCAGCTCCGCAGGGGTTCGGAACGAGCAGTACTTC.

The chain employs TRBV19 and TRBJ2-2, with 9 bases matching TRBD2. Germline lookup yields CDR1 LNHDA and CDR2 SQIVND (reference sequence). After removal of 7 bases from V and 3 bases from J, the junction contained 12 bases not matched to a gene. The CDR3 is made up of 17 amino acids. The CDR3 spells CASTPYSGSWDTGELFF. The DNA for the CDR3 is TGTGCCAGTACCCCCTATAGCGGGAGTTGGGACACCGGGGAGCTGTTTTTT.

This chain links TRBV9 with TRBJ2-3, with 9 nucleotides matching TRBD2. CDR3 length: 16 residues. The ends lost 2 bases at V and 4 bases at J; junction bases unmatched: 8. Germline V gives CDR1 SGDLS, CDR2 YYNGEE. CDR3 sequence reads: CASSVSSGGLADTQYF. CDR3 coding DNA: TGTGCCAGCAGCGTGAGTAGCGGGGGCCTCGCAGATACGCAGTATTTT.

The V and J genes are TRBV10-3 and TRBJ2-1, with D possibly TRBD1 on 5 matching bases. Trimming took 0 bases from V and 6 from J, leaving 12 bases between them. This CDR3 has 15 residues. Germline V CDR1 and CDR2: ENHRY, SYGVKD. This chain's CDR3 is CAISESKGIANEQFF. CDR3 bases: TGTGCCATCAGTGAGTCGAAGGGGATTGCCAATGAGCAGTTCTTC.

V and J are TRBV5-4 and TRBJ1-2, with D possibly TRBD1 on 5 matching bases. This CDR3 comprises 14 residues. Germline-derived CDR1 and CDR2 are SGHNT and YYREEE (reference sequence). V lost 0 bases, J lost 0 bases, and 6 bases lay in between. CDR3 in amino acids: CASSLDRTNYGYTF. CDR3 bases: TGTGCCAGCAGCTTGGACAGGACTAACTATGGCTACACCTTC.

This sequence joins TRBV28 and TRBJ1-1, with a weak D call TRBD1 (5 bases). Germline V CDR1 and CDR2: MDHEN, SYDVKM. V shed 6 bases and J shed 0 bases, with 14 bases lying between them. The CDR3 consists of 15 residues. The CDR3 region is CASSPGTAMNTEAFF. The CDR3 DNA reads TGTGCCAGCAGCCCCGGGACGGCCATGAACACTGAAGCTTTCTTT.

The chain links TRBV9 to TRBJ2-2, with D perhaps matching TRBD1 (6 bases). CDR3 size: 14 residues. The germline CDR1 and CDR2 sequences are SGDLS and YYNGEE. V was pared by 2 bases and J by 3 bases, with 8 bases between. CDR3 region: CASSVDSYTGELFF. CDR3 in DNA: TGTGCCAGCAGCGTGGACAGTTACACCGGGGAGCTGTTTTTT.

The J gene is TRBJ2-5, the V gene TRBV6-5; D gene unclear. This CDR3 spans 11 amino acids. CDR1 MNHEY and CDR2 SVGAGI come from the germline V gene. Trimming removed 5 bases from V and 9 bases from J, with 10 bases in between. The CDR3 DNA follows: TGTGCCAGCAGTGGTCGCCAGGCCCAGTACTTC. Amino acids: CASSGRQAQYF.

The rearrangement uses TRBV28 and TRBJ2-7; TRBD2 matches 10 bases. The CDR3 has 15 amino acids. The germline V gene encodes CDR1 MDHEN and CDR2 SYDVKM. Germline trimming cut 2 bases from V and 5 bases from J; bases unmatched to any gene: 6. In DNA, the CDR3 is TGTGCCAGCAGTTTAAGTAGCGGGGGGTCCAACGAGCAGTACTTC. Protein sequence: CASSLSSGGSNEQYF.

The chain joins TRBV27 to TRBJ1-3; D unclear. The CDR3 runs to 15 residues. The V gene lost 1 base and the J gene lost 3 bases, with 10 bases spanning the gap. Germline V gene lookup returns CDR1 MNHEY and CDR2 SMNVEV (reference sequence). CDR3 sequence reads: CASSLYPEVGNTIYF. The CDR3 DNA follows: TGTGCCAGCAGTTTATATCCGGAGGTTGGAAACACCATATATTTT.

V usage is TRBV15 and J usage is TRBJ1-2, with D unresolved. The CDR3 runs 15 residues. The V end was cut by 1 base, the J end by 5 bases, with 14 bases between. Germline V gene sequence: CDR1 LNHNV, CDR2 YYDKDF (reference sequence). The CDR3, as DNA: TGTGCCACCAGCAGAGGGACCGAGGCCTTATATGGCTACACCTTC. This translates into CATSRGTEALYGYTF.

Here the CDR3 reads CASSSRDSNEQFF. The CDR3 bases are TGTGCCAGCAGCTCCCGGGACTCTAATGAGCAGTTCTTC. The chain has TRBV7-3 and TRBJ2-1, with D tentatively TRBD2 (6 bases). The CDR3 extends over 13 amino acids. Germline CDR1 SGHTA, CDR2 FQGTGA. With 4 bases removed from V and 7 bases from J, the gap between germline ends came to 11 bases.

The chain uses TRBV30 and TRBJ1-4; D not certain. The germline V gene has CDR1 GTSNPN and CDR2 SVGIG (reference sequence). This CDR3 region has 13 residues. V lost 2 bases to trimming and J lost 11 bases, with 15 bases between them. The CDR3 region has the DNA TGTGCCTGGAGTAGGTGGGCGAGTGGGAAACTGTTTTTT. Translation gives CAWSRWASGKLFF.

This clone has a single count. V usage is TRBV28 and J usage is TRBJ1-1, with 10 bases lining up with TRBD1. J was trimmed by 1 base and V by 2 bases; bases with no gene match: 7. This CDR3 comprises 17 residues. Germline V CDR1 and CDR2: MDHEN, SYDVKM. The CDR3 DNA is TGTGCCAGCAGTTTAGGTCCCGGGACAGGGGCGAACACTGAAGCTTTCTTT. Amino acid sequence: CASSLGPGTGANTEAFF.

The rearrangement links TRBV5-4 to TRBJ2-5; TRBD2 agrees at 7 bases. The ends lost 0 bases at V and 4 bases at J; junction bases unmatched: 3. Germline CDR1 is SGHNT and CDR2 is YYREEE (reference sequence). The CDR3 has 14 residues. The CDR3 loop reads CASSLELARETQYF. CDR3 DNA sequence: TGTGCCAGCAGCTTGGAACTAGCGCGAGAGACCCAGTACTTC.

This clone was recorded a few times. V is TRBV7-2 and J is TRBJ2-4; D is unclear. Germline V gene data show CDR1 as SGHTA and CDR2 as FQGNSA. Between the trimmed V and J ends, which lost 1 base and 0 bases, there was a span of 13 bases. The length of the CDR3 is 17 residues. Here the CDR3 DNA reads TGTGCCAGCAGCTTAGAGCGCCGTACCATAGCCAAAAACATTCAGTACTTC. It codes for CASSLERRTIAKNIQYF.

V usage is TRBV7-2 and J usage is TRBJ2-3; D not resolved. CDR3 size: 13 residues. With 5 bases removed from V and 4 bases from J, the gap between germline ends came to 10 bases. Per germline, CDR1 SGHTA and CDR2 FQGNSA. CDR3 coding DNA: TGTGCCAGCAGCCGGATCTGGGCAGATACGCAGTATTTT. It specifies CASSRIWADTQYF.

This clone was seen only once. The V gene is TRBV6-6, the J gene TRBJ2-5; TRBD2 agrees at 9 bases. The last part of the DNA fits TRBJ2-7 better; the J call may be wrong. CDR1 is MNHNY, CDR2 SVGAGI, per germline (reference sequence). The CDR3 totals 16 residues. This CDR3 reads CASSPGLAPPSYEQYF. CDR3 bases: TGTGCCAGCAGTCCGGGACTAGCTCCACCCAGTTACGAGCAGTACTTC.

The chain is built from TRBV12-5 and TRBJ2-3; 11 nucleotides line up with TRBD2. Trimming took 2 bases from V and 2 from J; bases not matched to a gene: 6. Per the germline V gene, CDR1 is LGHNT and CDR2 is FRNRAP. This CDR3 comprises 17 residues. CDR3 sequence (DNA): TGTGCTAGTGGTTTGCCCCGGGGACTAGCGGCCACAGATACGCAGTATTTT. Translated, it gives CASGLPRGLAATDTQYF.

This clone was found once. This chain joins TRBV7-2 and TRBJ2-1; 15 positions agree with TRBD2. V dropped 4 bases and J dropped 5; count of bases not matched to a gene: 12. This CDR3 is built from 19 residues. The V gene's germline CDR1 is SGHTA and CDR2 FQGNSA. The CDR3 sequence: CASSSRTSGGAGRDNEQFF. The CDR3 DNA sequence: TGTGCCAGCAGCTCCAGGACTAGCGGGGGGGCTGGTCGCGACAATGAGCAGTTCTTC. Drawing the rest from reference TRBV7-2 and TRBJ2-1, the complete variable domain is GAGVSQSPSNKVTEKGKDVELRCDPISGHTALYWYRQSLGQGLEFLIYFQGNSAPDKSGLPSDRFSAERTGGSVSTLTIQRTQQEDSAVYLCASSSRTSGGAGRDNEQFFGPGTRLTVL.

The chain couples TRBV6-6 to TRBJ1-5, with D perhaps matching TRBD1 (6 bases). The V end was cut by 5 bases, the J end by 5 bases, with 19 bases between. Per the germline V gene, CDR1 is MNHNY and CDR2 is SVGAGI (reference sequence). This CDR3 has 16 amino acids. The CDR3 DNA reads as TGTGCCAGCAGTCAGGGCGGGACCGGGGGCGATCAGCCCCAGCATTTT. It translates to CASSQGGTGGDQPQHF.